The 15 T cell receptor beta chains below come from one sample, sequenced in a study of cytomegalovirus exposure and HLA in healthy donors. Only in-frame clones appear in the TCRdb table, and some are missing; sequencing was by immunoSEQ multiplex PCR. The sample holds 100,000 to 150,000 clones, approximately 89% seen once. The sample consisted of PBMCs. The receptors shown here come from a woman younger than 35 in good health and CMV-seronegative.

The chain couples TRBV27 to TRBJ2-7; D might be TRBD1 (5 bases). The V end lost 2 bases, the J end lost 6 bases, and 20 bases lay between the germline ends. The CDR3 has 16 residues. The germline CDR1 and CDR2 sequences are MNHEY and SMNVEV (reference sequence). The CDR3 DNA reads TGTGCCAGCAGTTTACTGAGGCAGGGAACAGTCGGCGAGCAGTACTTC. It is translated as CASSLLRQGTVGEQYF.

This chain joins TRBV7-2 and TRBJ2-1, with 10 bases that match TRBD2. The CDR3 has 15 residues. V shed 6 bases and J 6 bases; nucleotides not matched to a gene: 8. Germline lookup yields CDR1 SGHTA and CDR2 FQGNSA. Here the CDR3 DNA reads TGTGCCAGCAGGAACATAGCGGGGGGTTTCAATGAGCAGTTCTTC. This encodes CASRNIAGGFNEQFF.

The V call is TRBV9, the J call TRBJ1-2; D is uncertain. Looked up from germline, CDR1 is SGDLS and CDR2 is YYNGEE. Trimming shortened V by 4 bases and J by 8 bases, and 9 bases separated the two germline ends. The CDR3 is 11 amino acids. The CDR3 loop reads CASSRRAGYTF. CDR3 nucleotides: TGTGCCAGCAGCCGGAGGGCCGGCTACACCTTC.

J is TRBJ2-7 and V is TRBV2; 9 positions agree with TRBD1. The CDR3 runs to 17 residues. The trim removed 1 base at V and 4 bases at J, leaving 11 bases unmatched. Germline V gene sequence: CDR1 SNHLY, CDR2 FYNNEI. DNA of the CDR3: TGTGCCAGCAGTGAAGGGCCTATGGGGACAGGGTCGTACGAGCAGTACTTC. It encodes CASSEGPMGTGSYEQYF. The full variable domain, rest sourced from reference TRBV2 and TRBJ2-7, is EPEVTQTPSHQVTQMGQEVILRCVPISNHLYFYWYRQILGQKVEFLVSFYNNEISEKSEIFDDQFSVERPDGSNFTLKIRSTKLEDSAMYFCASSEGPMGTGSYEQYFGPGTRLTVT.

The chain couples TRBV18 to TRBJ2-2, with D possibly matching TRBD1 (6 bases). Germline CDR1 is KGHSH and CDR2 is LQKENI. This CDR3 is 16 amino acids long. Between the trimmed V and J ends, which lost 2 bases and 0 bases, there was a span of 10 bases. CDR3 loop: CASSPRTASNTGELFF. CDR3 coding DNA: TGTGCCAGCTCACCAAGGACAGCTTCGAACACCGGGGAGCTGTTTTTT.

This clone was counted once. This rearrangement joins TRBV2 to TRBJ2-4; 7 bases match TRBD1. The CDR3 is 15 residues long. V dropped 8 bases and J dropped 9; count of bases not matched to a gene: 16. CDR1 and CDR2 (germline): SNHLY, FYNNEI. CDR3 DNA sequence: TGTGCCAGCTCCAGTCCGGGACAGATAAGCGGCATTCAGTACTTC. It translates to CASSSPGQISGIQYF.

This chain connects TRBV2 to TRBJ2-7, with TRBD1 matching 7 bases. The CDR3 is made up of 13 amino acids. V lost 7 bases to trimming and J lost 0 bases; unmatched junction nucleotides: 3. CDR1 SNHLY and CDR2 FYNNEI come from the germline V gene. CDR3 sequence: CASTGTASYEQYF. The CDR3 nucleotides are TGTGCCAGCACTGGGACAGCCTCCTACGAGCAGTACTTC.

The J gene is TRBJ2-5, the V gene TRBV7-9; TRBD2 matches at 8 bases. Per germline, CDR1 SEHNR and CDR2 FQNEAQ (reference sequence). The CDR3 has 16 amino acids. V was clipped by 0 bases and J by 5 bases; unmatched bases: 8. Here the CDR3 reads CASSLAGGGLEETQYF. For the CDR3, the DNA is TGTGCCAGCAGCTTAGCGGGCGGGGGGCTCGAGGAGACCCAGTACTTC. Filled out from reference TRBV7-9 and TRBJ2-5, the complete variable domain reads DTGVSQNPRHKITKRGQNVTFRCDPISEHNRLYWYRQTLGQGPEFLTYFQNEAQLEKSRLLSDRFSAERPKGSFSTLEIQRTEQGDSAMYLCASSLAGGGLEETQYFGPGTRLLVL.

The chain links TRBV15 to TRBJ1-1, with D maybe TRBD1 (5 bases). Trimming stripped 5 bases from V and 0 bases from J, with 16 bases between. The CDR3 consists of 16 residues. Germline loops: CDR1 LNHNV, CDR2 YYDKDF (reference sequence). The CDR3 DNA sequence: TGTGCCACCAGCTCTCCGGGGGTCAGTATGAACACTGAAGCTTTCTTT. Translation: CATSSPGVSMNTEAFF.

The J gene is TRBJ1-1, the V gene TRBV5-6; the D is unclear. The CDR3 totals 14 residues. Looked up from germline, CDR1 is SGHDT and CDR2 is YYEEEE. V lost 2 bases and J 5 bases, leaving 13 bases between the germline ends. In DNA, the CDR3 is TGTGCCAGCAGCTTTCGGGAGTTGCGGACTGAAGCTTTCTTT. Its protein product is CASSFRELRTEAFF.

V usage is TRBV5-4 and J usage is TRBJ2-3; 11 bases are a match to TRBD2. The CDR3 contains 17 residues. CDR1 is SGHNT and CDR2 is YYREEE in the germline V gene (reference sequence). The ends lost 0 bases at V and 6 bases at J; junction bases unmatched: 9. Here the CDR3 reads CASSLASSGGWLDTQYF. CDR3 sequence (DNA): TGTGCCAGCAGCTTGGCGTCTAGCGGGGGGTGGTTGGATACGCAGTATTTT. The variable domain in full, with the rest retrieved from reference TRBV5-4 and TRBJ2-3, is ETGVTQSPTHLIKTRGQQVTLRCSSQSGHNTVSWYQQALGQGPQFIFQYYREEENGRGNFPPRFSGLQFPNYSSELNVNALELDDSALYLCASSLASSGGWLDTQYFGPGTRLTVL.

Points on this clone: A junction boundary mismatches the germline segment, possibly from a read error. The chain carries TRBV7-6 and TRBJ2-5; TRBD2 is a possible D gene (7 bases). Germline CDR1 is SGHVS and CDR2 is FNYEAQ. This CDR3 is 15 amino acids long. CDR3 in DNA: TGTGCCAGCAGCCAAAAGGGCGGGGGCCAAGGGACCCAGTACTTC. Its translation is CASSQKGGGQGTQYF.

This rearrangement joins TRBV6-1 to TRBJ1-3; D not certain. In germline, CDR1 is MNHNS, CDR2 SASEGT. Trimming pared 6 bases from V and 2 bases from J, leaving 11 bases between. The CDR3 totals 14 residues. This CDR3 is CASRGGITGNTIYF. The CDR3 DNA reads as TGTGCCAGCAGGGGAGGGATCACTGGAAACACCATATATTTT.

J is TRBJ1-4 and V is TRBV7-9; TRBD1 matches 7 bases. This CDR3 has 14 amino acids. V shed 6 bases and J 5 bases; nucleotides not matched to a gene: 6. CDR1 and CDR2 from the germline V gene are SEHNR and FQNEAQ (reference sequence). CDR3: CASSRDSQNEKLFF. DNA of the CDR3: TGTGCCAGCAGTCGGGACAGCCAGAATGAAAAACTGTTTTTT.

The V and J genes are TRBV7-6 and TRBJ2-2, with D possibly TRBD1 on 5 matching bases. V lost 3 bases, J lost 0 bases, and 11 bases lay in between. The CDR3 extends over 16 amino acids. Germline CDR1 SGHVS, CDR2 FNYEAQ. CDR3: CASSFWGGTNTGELFF. CDR3 coding DNA: TGTGCCAGCAGCTTTTGGGGCGGCACGAACACCGGGGAGCTGTTTTTT. The variable domain in full, completed from reference TRBV7-6 and TRBJ2-2, reads GAGVSQSPRYKVTKRGQDVALRCDPISGHVSLYWYRQALGQGPEFLTYFNYEAQQDKSGLPNDRFSAERPEGSISTLTIQRTEQRDSAMYRCASSFWGGTNTGELFFGEGSRLTVL.